Sequencing of this T cell receptor beta chain was carried out in a study of CD8 T cells in Susac syndrome. The RNA input was about 0.5 to 1 ug, and it was reverse transcribed with random hexamers. With immunoSEQ multiplex PCR, TCR beta CDR3 was amplified across 54 Vbeta and 13 Jbeta. TCRdb passed the immunoSEQ multiplex PCR reads through MiXCR, listing each CDR3 protein once. Of 200,000 or so distinct CDR3 sequences listed, roughly 96% are singletons. The germline CDR1 and CDR2 sequences are MNHNS and SASEGT. The CDR3 loop spans 14 amino acids. Germline trimming cut 6 bases from V and 6 bases from J; bases unmatched to any gene: 10. CD8+ and CD4+ T cells circulating in blood were sequenced for TCR beta. TEMRA cells were FACS-enriched, and CD8+ and CD4+ T cells were isolated negatively.

J is TRBJ2-7 and V is TRBV6-1; the match to TRBD1 covers 8 bases. The clonotype originates from a human donor with multiple sclerosis. Specimen: CD4+ T cells from PBMCs. The CDR3 spells CASRTRTGYGEQYF. Written as DNA, the CDR3 is TGTGCCAGCAGGACCCGGACAGGGTATGGCGAGCAGTACTTC.